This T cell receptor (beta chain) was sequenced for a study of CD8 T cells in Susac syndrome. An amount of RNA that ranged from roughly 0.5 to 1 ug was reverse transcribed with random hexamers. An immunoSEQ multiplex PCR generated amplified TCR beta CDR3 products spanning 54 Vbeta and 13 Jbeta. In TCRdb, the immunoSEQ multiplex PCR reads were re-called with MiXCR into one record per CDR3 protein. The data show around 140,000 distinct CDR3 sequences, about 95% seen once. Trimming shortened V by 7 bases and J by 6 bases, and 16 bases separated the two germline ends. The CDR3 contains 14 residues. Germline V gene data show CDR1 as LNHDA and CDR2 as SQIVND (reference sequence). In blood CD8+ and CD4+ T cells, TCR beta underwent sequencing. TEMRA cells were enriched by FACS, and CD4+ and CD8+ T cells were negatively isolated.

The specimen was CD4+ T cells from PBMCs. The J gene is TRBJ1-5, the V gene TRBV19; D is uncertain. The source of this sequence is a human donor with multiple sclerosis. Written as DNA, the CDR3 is TGTGCCAGTACCAATTATGGCTTTGGTCAGCCCCAGCATTTT. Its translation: CASTNYGFGQPQHF.